The rows below give T cell receptor beta chains drawn from one sample of a study of blood T cell repertoires in COVID-19. TCRdb's table, derived via immunoSEQ multiplex PCR, lists solely in-frame clones and lacks some. The sample holds fewer than 120,000 clones, roughly 87% seen once. Input material: peripheral blood. These receptors originate from a human donor in a cohort sampled during active COVID-19. Both conserved end residues are part of each CDR3. Fields, in order: J gene, CDR3 length, V gene, D gene, clone size, CDR3 DNA, CDR3 protein. D genes are given only for firm matches. The size of a clone is reported for some rows only, either as once, few or many, or as a class for expanded clones.

J: TRBJ1-1
length: 13
V: TRBV12-3/TRBV12-4
D: .
size: .
DNA: TGTGCCAGCAGTAGACAGGTATCCACTGAAGCTTTCTTT
CDR3: CASSRQVSTEAFF

J: TRBJ1-1
length: 12
V: TRBV6-5
D: .
size: once
DNA: TGTGCCAGCAGTAGGGGGAGAACTGAAGCTTTCTTT
CDR3: CASSRGRTEAFF

J: TRBJ2-7
length: 16
V: TRBV7-3
D: TRBD1
size: .
DNA: TGTGCCAGCAGCTTAAGGTCCGGGACAGGGGGTGAGGAGCAGTACTTC
CDR3: CASSLRSGTGGEEQYF

J: TRBJ1-5
length: 16
V: TRBV7-4
D: TRBD1
size: .
DNA: TGTGCCAGCAGCTTATTGGACAGGGGAAAACATCAGCCCCAGCATTTT
CDR3: CASSLLDRGKHQPQHF

J: TRBJ1-5
length: 16
V: TRBV7-6
D: .
size: once
DNA: TGTGCCAGCAGCTTAGTTGTCAGACTAAGCAATCAGCCCCAGCATTTT
CDR3: CASSLVVRLSNQPQHF

J: TRBJ1-1
length: 13
V: TRBV11-3
D: .
size: .
DNA: TGTGCCAGCAGCCAATACAGGGCCACTGAAGCTTTCTTT
CDR3: CASSQYRATEAFF

J: TRBJ2-5
length: 16
V: TRBV3-1/TRBV3-2
D: TRBD2
size: once
DNA: TGTGCCAGCAGCCAAGATCGTCTAGCGGGAGGAGAGACCCAGTACTTC
CDR3: CASSQDRLAGGETQYF

J: TRBJ1-3
length: 13
V: TRBV18
D: .
size: .
DNA: TGTGCCAGCTCACCACCTAGCCAAAACACCATATATTTT
CDR3: CASSPPSQNTIYF

J: TRBJ1-1
length: 12
V: TRBV14
D: .
size: .
DNA: TGTGCCAGCAGCCAAGTCCGGGGTCGGGCGTTCTTT
CDR3: CASSQVRGRAFF

J: TRBJ2-2
length: 15
V: TRBV3-1/TRBV3-2
D: TRBD1
size: few
DNA: TGTGCCAGCGGGTACGGGACAGGGATCGCCGGGGAGCTGTTTTTT
CDR3: CASGYGTGIAGELFF

J: TRBJ1-4
length: 16
V: TRBV5-1
D: TRBD1
size: .
DNA: TGCGCCAGCAGGATGGGACAGGGATCAACTAATGAAAAACTGTTTTTT
CDR3: CASRMGQGSTNEKLFF

J: TRBJ1-1
length: 13
V: TRBV7-9
D: .
size: .
DNA: TGTGCCAGCAGCTTACAGGGGTCCCCTGAAGCTTTCTTT
CDR3: CASSLQGSPEAFF

J: TRBJ2-3
length: 15
V: TRBV10-3
D: .
size: .
DNA: TGTGCCATCAGTGATGCTGGCGGGGTGGAGTCTACGCAGTATTTT
CDR3: CAISDAGGVESTQYF

J: TRBJ2-7
length: 16
V: TRBV10-3
D: TRBD1
size: .
DNA: TGTGCCATCAGTGAGTCGGCGGGACAGGGGGCTTACGAGCAGTACTTC
CDR3: CAISESAGQGAYEQYF

J: TRBJ2-7
length: 16
V: TRBV4-1
D: TRBD1
size: .
DNA: TGCGCCAGCAGCCAAGATGGGACAGGGGTCCACTACGAGCAGTACTTC
CDR3: CASSQDGTGVHYEQYF

J: TRBJ2-1
length: 16
V: TRBV24-1
D: .
size: .
DNA: TGTGCCACCAGTGATCCATCAGGGGACCTCCGGGGTGAGCAGTTCTTC
CDR3: CATSDPSGDLRGEQFF

J: TRBJ1-2
length: 14
V: TRBV5-1
D: TRBD1
size: .
DNA: TGCGCCAGCAGCTTGAGGGGACAGCCTTATGGCTACACCTTC
CDR3: CASSLRGQPYGYTF

J: TRBJ2-3
length: 16
V: TRBV4-2
D: TRBD2
size: .
DNA: TGTGCCAGCAGCCAGCAAAGCGGGGGGAGGACAGATACGCAGTATTTT
CDR3: CASSQQSGGRTDTQYF

J: TRBJ1-2
length: 14
V: TRBV4-3
D: .
size: .
DNA: TGCGCCAGCAGCCGGGGAGACTCGGACTATGGCTACACCTTC
CDR3: CASSRGDSDYGYTF

J: TRBJ1-2
length: 15
V: TRBV5-8
D: .
size: .
DNA: TGTGCCAGCAGCTTGGCATCTGCGGGCCACTATGGCTACACCTTC
CDR3: CASSLASAGHYGYTF

J: TRBJ2-1
length: 16
V: TRBV10-3
D: .
size: .
DNA: TGTGCCATCAGTGAGTCGGGGAGTAGCTCCTACAATGAGCAGTTCTTC
CDR3: CAISESGSSSYNEQFF

J: TRBJ2-2
length: 12
V: TRBV7-8
D: .
size: .
DNA: TGTGCCAGCAGTCAGGGGTTCGGGGAGCTGTTTTTT
CDR3: CASSQGFGELFF

J: TRBJ2-7
length: 13
V: TRBV19
D: TRBD2
size: few
DNA: TGTGCCAGCTCGACTAGCGGGAACCACGAGCAGTACTTC
CDR3: CASSTSGNHEQYF

J: TRBJ1-2
length: 12
V: TRBV12-3/TRBV12-4
D: .
size: .
DNA: TGTGCCAGCAGAGCTCTTAACTATGGCTACACCTTC
CDR3: CASRALNYGYTF

J: TRBJ1-2
length: 14
V: TRBV19
D: TRBD1
size: .
DNA: TGTGCCAGTATTCCGGGACAGGGAACCTATGGCTACACCTTC
CDR3: CASIPGQGTYGYTF

J: TRBJ1-1
length: 15
V: TRBV19
D: .
size: large
DNA: TGTGCCAGTAGTTCCCCGGACATATTGAACACTGAAGCTTTCTTT
CDR3: CASSSPDILNTEAFF

J: TRBJ2-1
length: 15
V: TRBV7-2
D: TRBD1
size: .
DNA: TGTGCCAGCAGCTTAGAACAGGGGGCTAGCAATGAGCAGTTCTTC
CDR3: CASSLEQGASNEQFF

J: TRBJ2-6
length: 17
V: TRBV19
D: .
size: .
DNA: TGTGCCAGTAGTAGGGGGGAATGGATCCCTGGGGCCAACGTCCTGACTTTC
CDR3: CASSRGEWIPGANVLTF

J: TRBJ1-1
length: 15
V: TRBV6-2/TRBV6-3
D: TRBD1
size: .
DNA: TGTGCCAGCAGTCCCCCGGGACAGGGGTCCGCCGTGGCTTTCTTT
CDR3: CASSPPGQGSAVAFF

J: TRBJ2-7
length: 15
V: TRBV7-2
D: TRBD1
size: .
DNA: TGTGCCAGCAGGGGGTCGGGACAGGGTGTGAACGAGCAGTACTTC
CDR3: CASRGSGQGVNEQYF

J: TRBJ1-4
length: 14
V: TRBV18
D: TRBD1
size: .
DNA: TGTGCCAGCTCACCAGGACAGGGTGGGGAAAAACTGTTTTTT
CDR3: CASSPGQGGEKLFF

J: TRBJ2-5
length: 15
V: TRBV4-1
D: TRBD1
size: .
DNA: TGCGCCAGCAGCCAAACAGGACAGGGCTCAGAGACCCAGTACTTC
CDR3: CASSQTGQGSETQYF

J: TRBJ2-7
length: 17
V: TRBV15
D: TRBD1
size: .
DNA: TGTGCCACCAGCAGAGGGGGTAGGGACAGGGGATCTGGGGAGCAGTACTTC
CDR3: CATSRGGRDRGSGEQYF

J: TRBJ2-7
length: 14
V: TRBV5-1
D: .
size: .
DNA: TGCGCCAGCAGCTTGGACAGAGGGGGATACGAGCAGTACTTC
CDR3: CASSLDRGGYEQYF

J: TRBJ1-2
length: 17
V: TRBV11-3
D: .
size: few
DNA: TGTGCCAGCAGACTTCGGTCGATACAGGGAAGGCGTTATGGCTACACCTTC
CDR3: CASRLRSIQGRRYGYTF

J: TRBJ2-5
length: 14
V: TRBV7-2
D: TRBD2
size: .
DNA: TGTGCCAGCAGCTTGCAACTAGCGGAAGAGACCCAGTACTTC
CDR3: CASSLQLAEETQYF